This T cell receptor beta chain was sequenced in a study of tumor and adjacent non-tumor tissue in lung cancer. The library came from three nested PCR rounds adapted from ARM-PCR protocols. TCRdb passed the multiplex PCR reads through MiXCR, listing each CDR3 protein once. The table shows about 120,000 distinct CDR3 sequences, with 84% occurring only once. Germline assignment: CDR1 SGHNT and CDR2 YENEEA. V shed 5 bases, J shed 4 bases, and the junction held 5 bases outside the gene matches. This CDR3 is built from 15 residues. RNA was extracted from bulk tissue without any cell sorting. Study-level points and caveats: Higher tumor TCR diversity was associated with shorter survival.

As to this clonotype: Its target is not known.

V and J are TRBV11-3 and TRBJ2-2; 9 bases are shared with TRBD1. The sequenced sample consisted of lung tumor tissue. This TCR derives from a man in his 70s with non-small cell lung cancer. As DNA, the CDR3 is TGTGCCAGCAGCCCCGGGACAGGGAGCACCGGGGAGCTGTTTTTT. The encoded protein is CASSPGTGSTGELFF.